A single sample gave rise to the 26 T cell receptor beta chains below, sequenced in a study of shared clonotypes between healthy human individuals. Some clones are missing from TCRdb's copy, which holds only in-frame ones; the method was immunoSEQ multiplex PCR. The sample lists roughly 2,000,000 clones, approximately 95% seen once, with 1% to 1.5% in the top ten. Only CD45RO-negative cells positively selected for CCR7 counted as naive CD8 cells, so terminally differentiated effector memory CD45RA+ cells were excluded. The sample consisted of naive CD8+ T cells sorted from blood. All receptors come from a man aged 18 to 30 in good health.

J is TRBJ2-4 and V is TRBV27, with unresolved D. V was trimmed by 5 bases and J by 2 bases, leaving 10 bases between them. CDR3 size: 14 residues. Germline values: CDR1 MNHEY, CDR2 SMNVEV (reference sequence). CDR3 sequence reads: CASSDVRTKNIQYF. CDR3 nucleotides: TGTGCCAGCAGTGACGTAAGGACCAAAAACATTCAGTACTTC.

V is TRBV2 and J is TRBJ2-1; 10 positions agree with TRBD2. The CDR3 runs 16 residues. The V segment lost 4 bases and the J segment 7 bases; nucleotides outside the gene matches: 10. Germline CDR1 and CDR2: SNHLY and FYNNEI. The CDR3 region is CASSGPGLAAENEQFF. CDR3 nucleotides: TGTGCCAGCAGTGGACCTGGACTAGCGGCTGAGAATGAGCAGTTCTTC.

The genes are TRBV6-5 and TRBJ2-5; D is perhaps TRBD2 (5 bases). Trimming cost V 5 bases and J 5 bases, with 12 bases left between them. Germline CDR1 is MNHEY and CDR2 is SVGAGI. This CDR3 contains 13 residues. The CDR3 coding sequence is TGTGCCAGCAGTCTTCTGGGAGTCGAGACCCAGTACTTC. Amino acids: CASSLLGVETQYF.

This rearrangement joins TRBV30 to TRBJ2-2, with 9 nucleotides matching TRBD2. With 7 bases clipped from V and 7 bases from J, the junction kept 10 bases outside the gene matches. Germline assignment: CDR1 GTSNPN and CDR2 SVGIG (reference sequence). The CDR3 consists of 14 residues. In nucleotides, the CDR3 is TGTGCCTTAACGATAGCGGGAGATGGCGGGGAGCTGTTTTTT. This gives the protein CALTIAGDGGELFF.

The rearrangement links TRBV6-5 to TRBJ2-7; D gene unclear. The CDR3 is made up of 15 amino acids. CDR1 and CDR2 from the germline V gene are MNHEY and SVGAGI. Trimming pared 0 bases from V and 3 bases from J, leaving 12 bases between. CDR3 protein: CASSYSFSFSYEQYF. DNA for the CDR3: TGTGCCAGCAGTTACTCGTTCAGTTTTAGCTACGAGCAGTACTTC.

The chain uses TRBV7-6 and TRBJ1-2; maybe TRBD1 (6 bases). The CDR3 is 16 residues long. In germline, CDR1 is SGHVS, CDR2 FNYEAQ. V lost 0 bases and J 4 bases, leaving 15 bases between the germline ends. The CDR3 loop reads CASSLAPGANSYGYTF. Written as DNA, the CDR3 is TGTGCCAGCAGCTTAGCTCCAGGGGCTAATAGCTATGGCTACACCTTC.

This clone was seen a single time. CDR3 DNA sequence: TGTGCCTGGAGTGTGAACCGGGACACTGAAGCTTTCTTT. This sequence encodes CAWSVNRDTEAFF. The V call is TRBV30, the J call TRBJ1-1; the D is unclear. CDR1 GTSNPN and CDR2 SVGIG come from the germline V gene (reference sequence). Trimming removed 0 bases at V and 3 bases at J, with 8 bases between. This CDR3 spans 13 amino acids.

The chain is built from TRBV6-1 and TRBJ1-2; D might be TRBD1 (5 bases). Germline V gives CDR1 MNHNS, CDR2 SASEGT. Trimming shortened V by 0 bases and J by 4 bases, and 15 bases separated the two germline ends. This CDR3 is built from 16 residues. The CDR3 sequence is CASSEAVGEVPYGYTF. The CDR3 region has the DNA TGTGCCAGCAGTGAAGCGGTGGGGGAGGTCCCCTATGGCTACACCTTC.

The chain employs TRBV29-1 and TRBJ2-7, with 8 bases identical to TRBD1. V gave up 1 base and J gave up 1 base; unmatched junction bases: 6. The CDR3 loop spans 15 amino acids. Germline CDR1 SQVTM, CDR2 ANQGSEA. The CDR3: CSVEAGTGKSYEQYF. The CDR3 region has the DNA TGCAGCGTTGAAGCCGGGACAGGAAAATCCTACGAGCAGTACTTC.

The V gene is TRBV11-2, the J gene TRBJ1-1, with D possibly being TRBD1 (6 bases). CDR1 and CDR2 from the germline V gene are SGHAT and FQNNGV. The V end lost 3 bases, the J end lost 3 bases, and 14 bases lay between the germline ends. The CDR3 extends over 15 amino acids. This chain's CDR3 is CASSLGDIKDTEAFF. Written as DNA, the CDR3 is TGTGCCAGCAGCTTGGGGGACATTAAGGACACTGAAGCTTTCTTT. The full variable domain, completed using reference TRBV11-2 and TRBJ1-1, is EAGVAQSPRYKIIEKRQSVAFWCNPISGHATLYWYQQILGQGPKLLIQFQNNGVVDDSQLPKDRFSAERLKGVDSTLKIQPAKLEDSAVYLCASSLGDIKDTEAFFGQGTRLTVV.

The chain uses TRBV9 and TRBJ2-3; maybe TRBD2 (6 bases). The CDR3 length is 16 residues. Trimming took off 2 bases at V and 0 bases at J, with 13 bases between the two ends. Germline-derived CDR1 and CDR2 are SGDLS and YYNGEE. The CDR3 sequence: CASSVLTGLSTDTQYF. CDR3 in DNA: TGTGCCAGCAGCGTTTTAACGGGACTTAGCACAGATACGCAGTATTTT.

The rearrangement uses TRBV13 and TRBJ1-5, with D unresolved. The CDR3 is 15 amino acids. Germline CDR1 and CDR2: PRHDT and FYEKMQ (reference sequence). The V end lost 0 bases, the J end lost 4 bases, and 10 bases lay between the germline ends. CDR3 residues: CASSLGGGRNQPQHF. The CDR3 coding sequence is TGTGCCAGCAGCTTAGGCGGCGGGCGAAATCAGCCCCAGCATTTT.

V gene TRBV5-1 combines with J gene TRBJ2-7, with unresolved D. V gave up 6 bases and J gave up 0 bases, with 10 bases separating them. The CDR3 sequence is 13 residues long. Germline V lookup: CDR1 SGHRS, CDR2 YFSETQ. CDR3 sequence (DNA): TGCGCCAGCAACGGTATAGGCTCCTACGAGCAGTACTTC. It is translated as CASNGIGSYEQYF.

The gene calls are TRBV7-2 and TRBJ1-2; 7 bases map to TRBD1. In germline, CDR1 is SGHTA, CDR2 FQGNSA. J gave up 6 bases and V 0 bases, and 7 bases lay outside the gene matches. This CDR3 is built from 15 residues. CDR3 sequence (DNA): TGTGCCAGCAGCTTAGCGCAGGGGGATGGGAATGGCTACACCTTC. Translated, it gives CASSLAQGDGNGYTF. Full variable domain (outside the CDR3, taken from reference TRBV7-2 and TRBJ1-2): GAGVSQSPSNKVTEKGKDVELRCDPISGHTALYWYRQSLGQGLEFLIYFQGNSAPDKSGLPSDRFSAERTGGSVSTLTIQRTQQEDSAVYLCASSLAQGDGNGYTFGSGTRLTVV.

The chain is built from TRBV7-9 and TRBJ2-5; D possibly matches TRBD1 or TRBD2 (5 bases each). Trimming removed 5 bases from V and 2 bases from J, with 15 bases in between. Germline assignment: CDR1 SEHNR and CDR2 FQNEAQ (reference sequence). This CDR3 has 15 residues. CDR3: CASSQGPGPQETQYF. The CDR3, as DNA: TGTGCCAGCAGCCAAGGCCCGGGACCGCAAGAGACCCAGTACTTC.

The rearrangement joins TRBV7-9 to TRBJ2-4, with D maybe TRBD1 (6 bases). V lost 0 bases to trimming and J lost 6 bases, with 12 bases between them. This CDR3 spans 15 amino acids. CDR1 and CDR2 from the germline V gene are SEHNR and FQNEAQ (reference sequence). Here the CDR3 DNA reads TGTGCCAGCAGCTTAGCCCCGGACAGTGCAAACATTCAGTACTTC. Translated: CASSLAPDSANIQYF.

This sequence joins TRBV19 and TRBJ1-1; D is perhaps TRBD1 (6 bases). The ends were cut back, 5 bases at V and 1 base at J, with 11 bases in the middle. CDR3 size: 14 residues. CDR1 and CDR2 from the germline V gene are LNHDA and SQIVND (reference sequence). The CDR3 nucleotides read TGTGCCAGTAGTGTCGGACAGTGGAACACTGAAGCTTTCTTT. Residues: CASSVGQWNTEAFF.

CDR3 nucleotides: TGTGCCAGCAGTCCCAGGGCAGGGGAGTCGGAGACCCAGTACTTC. It translates to CASSPRAGESETQYF. This chain connects TRBV6-5 to TRBJ2-5; D perhaps matches TRBD1 (6 bases). Germline V gene data show CDR1 as MNHEY and CDR2 as SVGAGI. Trimming left V 5 bases short and J 5 bases short, with 18 bases between. The CDR3 has 15 amino acids.

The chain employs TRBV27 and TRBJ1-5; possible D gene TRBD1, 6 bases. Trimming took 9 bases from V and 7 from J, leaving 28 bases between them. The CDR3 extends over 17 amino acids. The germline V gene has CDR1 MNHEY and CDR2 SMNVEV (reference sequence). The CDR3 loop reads CASDEGTYAGFRQPQHF. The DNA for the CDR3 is TGTGCCAGTGACGAAGGGACATACGCCGGTTTTCGCCAGCCCCAGCATTTT.

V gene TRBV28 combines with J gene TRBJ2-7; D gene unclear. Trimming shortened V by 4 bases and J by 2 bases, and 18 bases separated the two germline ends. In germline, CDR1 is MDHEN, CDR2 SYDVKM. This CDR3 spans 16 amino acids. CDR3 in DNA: TGTGCCAGCAGTTCGCCCGTAAGGGAAAATCCCTACGAGCAGTACTTC. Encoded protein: CASSSPVRENPYEQYF.

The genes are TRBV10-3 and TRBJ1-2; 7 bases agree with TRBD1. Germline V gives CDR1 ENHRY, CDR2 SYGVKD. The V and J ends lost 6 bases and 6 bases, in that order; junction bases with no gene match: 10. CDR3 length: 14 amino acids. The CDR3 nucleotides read TGTGCCATCAGCGGTCAGGACAGGTGGCATGGCTACACCTTC. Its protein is CAISGQDRWHGYTF.

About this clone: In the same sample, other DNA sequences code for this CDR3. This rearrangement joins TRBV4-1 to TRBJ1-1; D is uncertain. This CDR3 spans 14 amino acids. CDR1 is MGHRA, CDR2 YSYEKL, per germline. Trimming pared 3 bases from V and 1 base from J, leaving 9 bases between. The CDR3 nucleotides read TGCGCCAGCAGCCACCCAGGAGGGAACACTGAAGCTTTCTTT. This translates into CASSHPGGNTEAFF.

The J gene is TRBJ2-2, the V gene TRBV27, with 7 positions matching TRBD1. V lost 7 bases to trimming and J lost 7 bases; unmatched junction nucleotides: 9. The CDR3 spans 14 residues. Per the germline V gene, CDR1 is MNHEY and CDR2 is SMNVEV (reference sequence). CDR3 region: CASTTGYGDGELFF. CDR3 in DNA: TGTGCCAGCACGACAGGGTATGGGGACGGGGAGCTGTTTTTT.

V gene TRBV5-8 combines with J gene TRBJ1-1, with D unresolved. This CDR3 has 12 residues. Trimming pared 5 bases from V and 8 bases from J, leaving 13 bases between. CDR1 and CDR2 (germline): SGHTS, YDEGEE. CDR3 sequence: CASSPTVTEAFF. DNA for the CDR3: TGTGCCAGCAGTCCCACGGTGACCGAAGCTTTCTTT.

CDR3 nucleotides: TGTGCCATCAGTGACCCGCGGGGGGAAGCTTTCTTT. It translates to CAISDPRGEAFF. The genes are TRBV10-3 and TRBJ1-1; D might be TRBD1 (5 bases). CDR1 is ENHRY and CDR2 is SYGVKD in the germline V gene. The V end lost 3 bases, the J end lost 8 bases, and 10 bases lay between the germline ends. The CDR3 extends over 12 amino acids.

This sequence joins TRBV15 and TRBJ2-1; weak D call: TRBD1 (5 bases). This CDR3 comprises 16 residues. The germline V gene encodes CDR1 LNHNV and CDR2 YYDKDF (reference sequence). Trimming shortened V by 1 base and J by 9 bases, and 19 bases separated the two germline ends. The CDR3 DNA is TGTGCCACCAGCAGAGGGGCCTTCGAAGGAGACAGTGAGCAGTTCTTC. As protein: CATSRGAFEGDSEQFF.